These 4 T cell receptor beta chains came from one sample sequenced in a study of T-cell memory formation after mild COVID-19. TCRdb reprocessed the 5' RACE reads via MiXCR and lists one record per CDR3 protein. The sample lists 120,000 to 150,000 distinct CDR3 sequences, about 5.7% occurring once. The sequenced material came from PBMCs or a T cell subset sorted from them (not recorded which). The origin of the receptors is an adult woman who had mild COVID-19 (a few samples of this study predate the infection). Cell type and time point are not known.

This clonotype was picked up many times. The V gene is TRBV2, the J gene TRBJ2-7; possibly TRBD1 for D (6 bases). CDR3 size: 13 residues. Trimming stripped 6 bases from V and 4 bases from J, with 13 bases between. Germline CDR1 reads SNHLY; CDR2 reads FYNNEI. This CDR3 is CASRADQGYEQYF. Here the CDR3 DNA reads TGTGCCAGCAGGGCCGACCAGGGGTACGAGCAGTACTTC.

V gene TRBV5-6 combines with J gene TRBJ1-2; TRBD1 matches at 9 bases. The V gene's germline CDR1 is SGHDT and CDR2 YYEEEE. The V segment lost 4 bases and the J segment 4 bases; nucleotides outside the gene matches: 8. The CDR3 loop spans 15 amino acids. The CDR3 region has the DNA TGTGCCAGCAGCGCGGGACAGGGAAGACCCTATGGCTACACCTTC. Translating gives CASSAGQGRPYGYTF.

This rearrangement joins TRBV24-1 to TRBJ1-2; the D is unclear. The germline CDR1 and CDR2 sequences are KGHDR and SFDVKD. With 2 bases removed from V and 6 bases from J, the gap between germline ends came to 15 bases. The length of the CDR3 is 15 residues. CDR3 residues: CATSDSPYPQDGYTF. The CDR3 nucleotides read TGTGCCACCAGTGATTCCCCTTATCCCCAAGATGGCTACACCTTC.

Many counts were recorded for this clonotype. The chain has TRBV7-3 and TRBJ1-1; 8 bases map to TRBD1. CDR1 is SGHTA and CDR2 is FQGTGA in the germline V gene. V shed 2 bases and J 7 bases; nucleotides not matched to a gene: 6. This CDR3 has 14 amino acids. CDR3 bases: TGTGCCAGCAGCTTACAGGGGGCGGACCTTGAAGCTTTCTTT. Encoded protein: CASSLQGADLEAFF.